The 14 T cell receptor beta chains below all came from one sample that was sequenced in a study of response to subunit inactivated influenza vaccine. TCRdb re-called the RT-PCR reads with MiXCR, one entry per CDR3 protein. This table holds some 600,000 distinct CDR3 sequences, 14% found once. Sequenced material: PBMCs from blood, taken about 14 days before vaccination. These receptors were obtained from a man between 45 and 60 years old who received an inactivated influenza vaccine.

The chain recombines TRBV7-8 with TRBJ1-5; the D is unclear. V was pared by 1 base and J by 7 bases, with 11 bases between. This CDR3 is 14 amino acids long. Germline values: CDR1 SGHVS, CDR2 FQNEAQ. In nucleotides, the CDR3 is TGTGCCAGCAGCTTAGGGGGTTTTCGGCAGCCCCAGCATTTT. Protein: CASSLGGFRQPQHF.

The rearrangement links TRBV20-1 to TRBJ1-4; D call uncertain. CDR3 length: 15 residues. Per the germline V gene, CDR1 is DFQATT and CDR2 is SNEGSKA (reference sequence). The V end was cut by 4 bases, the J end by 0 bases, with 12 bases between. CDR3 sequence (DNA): TGCAGTGCTATAGACACGGGAACAACTAATGAAAAACTGTTTTTT. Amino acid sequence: CSAIDTGTTNEKLFF.

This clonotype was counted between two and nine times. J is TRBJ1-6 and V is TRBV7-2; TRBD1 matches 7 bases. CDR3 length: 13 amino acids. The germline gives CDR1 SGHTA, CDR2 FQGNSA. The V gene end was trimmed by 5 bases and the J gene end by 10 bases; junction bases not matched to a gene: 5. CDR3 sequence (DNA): TGTGCCAGCAGCCCGCTACAGGGGTCACCCCTCCACTTT. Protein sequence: CASSPLQGSPLHF.

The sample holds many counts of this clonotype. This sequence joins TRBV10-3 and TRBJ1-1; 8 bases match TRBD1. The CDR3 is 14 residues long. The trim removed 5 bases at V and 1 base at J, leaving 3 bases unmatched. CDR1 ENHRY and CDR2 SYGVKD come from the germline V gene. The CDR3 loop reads CAISIDRGNTEAFF. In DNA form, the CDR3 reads TGTGCCATCAGTATCGACAGGGGGAACACTGAAGCTTTCTTT.

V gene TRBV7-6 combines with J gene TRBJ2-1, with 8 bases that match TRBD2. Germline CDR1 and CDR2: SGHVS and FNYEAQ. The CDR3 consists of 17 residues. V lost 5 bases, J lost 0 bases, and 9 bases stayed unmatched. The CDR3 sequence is CASSPGGWGSSYNEQFF. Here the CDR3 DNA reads TGTGCCAGCAGCCCGGGGGGGTGGGGGAGCTCCTACAATGAGCAGTTCTTC.

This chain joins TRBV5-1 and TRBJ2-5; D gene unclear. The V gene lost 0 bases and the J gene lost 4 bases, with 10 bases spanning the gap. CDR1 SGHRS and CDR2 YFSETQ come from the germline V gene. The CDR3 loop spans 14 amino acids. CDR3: CASSLGQFRETQYF. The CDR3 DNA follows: TGCGCCAGCAGCTTGGGACAATTTCGAGAGACCCAGTACTTC.

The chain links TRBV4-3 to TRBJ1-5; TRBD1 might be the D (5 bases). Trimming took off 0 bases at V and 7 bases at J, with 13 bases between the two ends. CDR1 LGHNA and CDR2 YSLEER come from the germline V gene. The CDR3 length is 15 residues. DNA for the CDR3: TGCGCCAGCAGCCAAGATGGAGGGGTTGGCCAGCCCCAGCATTTT. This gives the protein CASSQDGGVGQPQHF.

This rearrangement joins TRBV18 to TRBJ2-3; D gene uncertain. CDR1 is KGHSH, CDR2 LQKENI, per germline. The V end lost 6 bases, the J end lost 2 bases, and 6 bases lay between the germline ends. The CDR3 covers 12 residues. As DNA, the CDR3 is TGTGCCAGCTCTAGACTCACAGATACGCAGTATTTT. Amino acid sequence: CASSRLTDTQYF.

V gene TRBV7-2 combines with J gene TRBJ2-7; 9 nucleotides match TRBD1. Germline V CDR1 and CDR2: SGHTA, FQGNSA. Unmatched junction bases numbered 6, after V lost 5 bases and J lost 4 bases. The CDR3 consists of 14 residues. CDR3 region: CASSATGQGYEQYF. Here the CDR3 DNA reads TGTGCCAGCAGCGCCACGGGACAGGGTTACGAGCAGTACTTC.

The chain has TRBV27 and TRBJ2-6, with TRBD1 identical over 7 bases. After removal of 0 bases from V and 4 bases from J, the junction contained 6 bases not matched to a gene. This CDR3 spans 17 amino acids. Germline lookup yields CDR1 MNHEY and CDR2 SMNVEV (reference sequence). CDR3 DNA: TGTGCCAGCAGTTTATCGAGAGGGGGCGACGGGGCCAACGTCCTGACTTTC. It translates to CASSLSRGGDGANVLTF. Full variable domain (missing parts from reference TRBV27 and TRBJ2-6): EAQVTQNPRYLITVTGKKLTVTCSQNMNHEYMSWYRQDPGLGLRQIYYSMNVEVTDKGDVPEGYKVSRKEKRNFPLILESPSPNQTSLYFCASSLSRGGDGANVLTFGAGSRLTVL.

CDR3 residues: CSATTEFYEQYF. The CDR3 DNA sequence: TGCAGTGCAACGACAGAATTCTACGAGCAGTACTTC. This chain connects TRBV20-1 to TRBJ2-7; TRBD1 might be the D (5 bases). This CDR3 has 12 residues. CDR1 is DFQATT, CDR2 SNEGSKA, per germline (reference sequence). The ends were cut back, 6 bases at V and 3 bases at J, with 12 bases in the middle.

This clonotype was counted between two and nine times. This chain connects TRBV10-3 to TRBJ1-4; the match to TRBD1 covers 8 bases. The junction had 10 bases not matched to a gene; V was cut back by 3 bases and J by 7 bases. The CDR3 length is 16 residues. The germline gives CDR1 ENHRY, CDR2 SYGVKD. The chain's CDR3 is CAISDSTGQGAEKLFF. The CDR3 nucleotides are TGTGCCATCAGTGATTCAACCGGGCAGGGGGCTGAAAAACTGTTTTTT.

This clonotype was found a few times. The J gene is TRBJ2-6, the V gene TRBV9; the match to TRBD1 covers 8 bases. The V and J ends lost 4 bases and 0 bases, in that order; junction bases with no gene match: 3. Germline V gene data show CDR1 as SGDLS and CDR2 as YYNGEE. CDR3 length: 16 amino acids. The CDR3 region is CASSPQGVSGANVLTF. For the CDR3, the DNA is TGTGCCAGCAGCCCACAGGGGGTCTCTGGGGCCAACGTCCTGACTTTC. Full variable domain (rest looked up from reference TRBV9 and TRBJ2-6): DSGVTQTPKHLITATGQRVTLRCSPRSGDLSVYWYQQSLDQGLQFLIQYYNGEERAKGNILERFSAQQFPDLHSELNLSSLELGDSALYFCASSPQGVSGANVLTFGAGSRLTVL.

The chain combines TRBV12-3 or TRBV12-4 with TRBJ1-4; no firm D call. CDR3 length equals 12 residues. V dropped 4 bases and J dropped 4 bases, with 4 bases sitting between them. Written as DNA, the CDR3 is TGTGCCAGCAGTTACTTTAATGAAAAACTGTTTTTT. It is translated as CASSYFNEKLFF.